This paragraph covers one TCR beta chain sequence. Its antigen is still unknown. Only in-frame clones appear in the TCRdb table, and some are missing; sequencing was by immunoSEQ multiplex PCR. The table records about 65,000 clones, roughly 94% of them present only once. Germline V gives CDR1 MDHEN, CDR2 SYDVKM. The CDR3 sequence is 12 residues long. V lost 8 bases and J lost 7, with 14 bases in between. The sample originates from a study of cytomegalovirus exposure and HLA in healthy donors. Overall study results and limits: There were a few CMV-associated chains whose specificity for CMV antigens was confirmed in vitro.

The donors belonged to the approximately 120-subject validation cohort, separate from the approximately 700-subject first cohort. The chain carries TRBV28 and TRBJ1-2; D may be TRBD1 (5 bases). Sequencing was done on a sample of PBMCs. The sequence came from a man in his late teens or twenties in good health and CMV-seropositive. As DNA, the CDR3 is TGTGCCAGCCAGTCAGGGTCGGCTGGCTACACCTTC. Its protein is CASQSGSAGYTF.